The text below deals with one T cell receptor (beta chain). Profiling relied on immunoSEQ multiplex PCR, and the TCRdb table lists in-frame clones only, not all of them. The sample yields some 120,000 clones, around 89% seen once. These data belong to a study of control samples from healthy donors and cancer patients. Germline V CDR1 and CDR2: MNHNY, SVGAGI (reference sequence). V lost 0 bases and J 2 bases, leaving 5 bases between the germline ends. The CDR3 consists of 15 residues. The chain combines TRBV6-6 with TRBJ2-6; no clear D. This TCR came from a man aged 50 to 59 in good health. The source material was blood. The CDR3 loop reads CASSYSPTGANVLTF. The CDR3 region has the DNA TGTGCCAGCAGTTACTCACCGACTGGGGCCAACGTCCTGACTTTC.